Sequencing of this T cell receptor (beta chain) was carried out in a study of blood T cell repertoires in COVID-19. Study overall: Samples of COVID-19 (acute and convalescent) were obtained from the United States, Italy and Spain. From T cells, B-cell-depleted T cells, or PBMCs came the material, which was cDNA or gDNA.

In the original processing: Amplification of reference gene primers was used by the study to estimate nucleated cell counts. The protocol was immunoSEQ multiplex PCR, while the TCRdb copy is restricted to in-frame clones and leaves out a portion. That table is the source of V, J and clone size, and D and trimming were worked out from the DNA. The sample has around 150,000 clones, 81% seen once; the top ten hold approximately 10%. CDR3 size: 12 residues. Trimming took 4 bases from V and 6 from J; bases not matched to a gene: 3. Germline V CDR1 and CDR2: GTSNPN, SVGIG (reference sequence). Material for sequencing was peripheral blood. This TCR was sampled from a human donor in a cohort sampled during active COVID-19. The chain employs TRBV30 and TRBJ2-1; the match to TRBD1 covers 7 bases. Written as DNA, the CDR3 is TGTGCCTGGACAGGGGGAATCAATGAGCAGTTCTTC. This encodes CAWTGGINEQFF. The variable domain in full, completed from reference TRBV30 and TRBJ2-1, reads SQTIHQWPATLVQPVGSPLSLECTVEGTSNPNLYWYRQAAGRGLQLLFYSVGIGQISSEVPQNLSASRPQDRQFILSSKKLLLSDSGFYLCAWTGGINEQFFGPGTRLTVL.